This entry is about one T cell receptor beta chain. Clones were sequenced by immunoSEQ multiplex PCR, and TCRdb holds only the in-frame ones, with some missing. The table includes about 310,000 clones, about nine tenths detected once. J was trimmed by 7 bases and V by 1 base; bases with no gene match: 15. CDR1 is SGHTA and CDR2 is FQGNSA in the germline V gene. The CDR3 consists of 17 residues. This record comes from a study of blood T cell repertoires in COVID-19. Recovered status in Cohort 3 required two negative PCRs, clearance, or symptom resolution. The chain has TRBV7-2 and TRBJ2-7; 8 nucleotides agree with TRBD1. The clonotype comes from a man aged 60 to 75 who had recovered from COVID-19. Sequencing was carried out using PBMCs or T cells enriched from blood (not recorded which). The CDR3 loop is CASSLGHFRGLSSEQYF. For the CDR3, the DNA is TGTGCCAGCAGCTTAGGACACTTCAGGGGGCTAAGCTCAGAGCAGTACTTC. Drawing the rest from reference TRBV7-2 and TRBJ2-7, the complete variable domain is GAGVSQSPSNKVTEKGKDVELRCDPISGHTALYWYRQSLGQGLEFLIYFQGNSAPDKSGLPSDRFSAERTGGSVSTLTIQRTQQEDSAVYLCASSLGHFRGLSSEQYFGPGTRLTVT.